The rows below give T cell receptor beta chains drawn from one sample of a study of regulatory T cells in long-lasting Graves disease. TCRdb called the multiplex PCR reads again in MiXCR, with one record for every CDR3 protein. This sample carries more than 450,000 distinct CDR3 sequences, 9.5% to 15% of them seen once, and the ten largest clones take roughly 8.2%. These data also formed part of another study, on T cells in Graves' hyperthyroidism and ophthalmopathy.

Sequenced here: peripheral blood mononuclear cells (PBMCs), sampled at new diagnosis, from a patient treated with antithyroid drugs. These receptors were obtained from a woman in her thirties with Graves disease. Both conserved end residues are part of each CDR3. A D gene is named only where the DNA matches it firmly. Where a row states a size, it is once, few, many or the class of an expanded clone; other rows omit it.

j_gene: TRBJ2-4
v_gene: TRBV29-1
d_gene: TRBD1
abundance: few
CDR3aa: CSVTRDREQNIQYF
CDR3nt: TGCAGCGTTACCCGGGACAGGGAACAAAACATTCAGTACTTC

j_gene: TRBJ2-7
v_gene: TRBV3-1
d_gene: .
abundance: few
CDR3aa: CASSQIGGRYEQYF
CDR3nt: TGTGCCAGCAGCCAAATAGGGGGGCGGTACGAGCAGTACTTC

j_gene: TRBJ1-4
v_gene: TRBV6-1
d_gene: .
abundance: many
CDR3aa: CASSAPGALTNEKLFF
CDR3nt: TGTGCCAGCAGTGCCCCTGGGGCACTGACTAATGAAAAACTGTTTTTT

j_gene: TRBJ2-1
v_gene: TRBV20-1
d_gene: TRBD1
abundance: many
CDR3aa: CSAPTRDSYNEQFF
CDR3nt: TGCAGTGCTCCGACCCGGGACAGCTACAATGAGCAGTTCTTC

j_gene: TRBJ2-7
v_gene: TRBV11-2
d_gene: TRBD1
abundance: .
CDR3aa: CASSQAGTGSSYEQYF
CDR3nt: TGTGCCAGCAGCCAAGCTGGGACAGGGAGCTCCTACGAGCAGTACTTC

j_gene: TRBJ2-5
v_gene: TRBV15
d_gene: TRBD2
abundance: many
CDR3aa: CATSTLRTSGRAGTQYF
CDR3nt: TGTGCCACCAGCACGCTAAGGACTAGCGGGAGGGCCGGAACCCAGTACTTC

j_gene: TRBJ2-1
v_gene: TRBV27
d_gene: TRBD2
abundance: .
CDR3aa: CASSALLAGEDEQFF
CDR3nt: TGTGCCAGCAGTGCGCTACTAGCGGGAGAAGATGAGCAGTTCTTC

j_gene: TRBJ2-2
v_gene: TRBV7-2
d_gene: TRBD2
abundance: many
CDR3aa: CASSLKGLAGGPNTGELFF
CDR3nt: TGTGCCAGCAGCTTAAAGGGACTAGCGGGAGGGCCCAACACCGGGGAGCTGTTTTTT

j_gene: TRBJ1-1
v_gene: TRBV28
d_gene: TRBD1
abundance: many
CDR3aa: CASTLTGGNTEAFF
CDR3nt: TGTGCCAGCACCTTGACAGGGGGAAACACTGAAGCTTTCTTT

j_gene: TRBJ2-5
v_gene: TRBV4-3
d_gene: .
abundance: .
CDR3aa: CASSQAEPGRRETQYF
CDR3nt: TGCGCCAGCAGCCAAGCAGAACCGGGACGTCGGGAGACCCAGTACTTC

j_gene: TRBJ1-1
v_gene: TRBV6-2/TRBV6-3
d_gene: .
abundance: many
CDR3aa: CASTLIKTGLRTEAFF
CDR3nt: TGTGCCAGCACACTAATAAAAACAGGGTTGCGCACTGAAGCTTTCTTT

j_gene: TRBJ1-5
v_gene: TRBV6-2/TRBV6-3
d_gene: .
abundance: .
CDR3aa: CASRKGHYSNQPQHF
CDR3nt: TGTGCCAGTCGGAAGGGCCATTATAGCAATCAGCCCCAGCATTTT

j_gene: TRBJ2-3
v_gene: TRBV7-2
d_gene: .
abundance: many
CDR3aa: CASSPTIRRMADTQYF
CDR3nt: TGTGCCAGCAGCCCAACAATTCGACGGATGGCAGATACGCAGTATTTT

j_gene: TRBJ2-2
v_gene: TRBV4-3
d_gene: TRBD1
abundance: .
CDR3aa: CASSQQGVRTGELFF
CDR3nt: TGCGCCAGCAGCCAACAGGGGGTTAGAACCGGGGAGCTGTTTTTT

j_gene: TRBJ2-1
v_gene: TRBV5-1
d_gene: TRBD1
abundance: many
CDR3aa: CASSLGDRYNEQFF
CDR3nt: TGCGCCAGCAGCTTGGGGGACAGATACAATGAGCAGTTCTTC

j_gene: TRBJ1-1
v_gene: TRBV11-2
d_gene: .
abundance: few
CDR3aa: CASSLGYRAFF
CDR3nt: TGTGCCAGCAGCTTGGGGTATCGGGCTTTCTTT

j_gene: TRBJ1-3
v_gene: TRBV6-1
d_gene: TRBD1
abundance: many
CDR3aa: CASSAGQGLSGNTIYF
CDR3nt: TGTGCCAGCAGTGCGGGACAGGGTTTATCTGGAAACACCATATATTTT

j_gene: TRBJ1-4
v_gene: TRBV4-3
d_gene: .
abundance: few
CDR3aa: CASSQDLDSQEKLFF
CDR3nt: TGCGCCAGCAGCCAAGATTTGGACAGCCAGGAAAAACTGTTTTTT

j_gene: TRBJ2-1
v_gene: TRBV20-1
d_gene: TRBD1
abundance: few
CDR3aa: CSASSGRQGVNEQFF
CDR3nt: TGCAGTGCTAGTTCGGGCAGACAGGGGGTCAATGAGCAGTTCTTC

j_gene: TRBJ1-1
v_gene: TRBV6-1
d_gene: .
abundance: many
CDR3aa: CACWREPTEAFF
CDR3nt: TGTGCCTGCTGGAGGGAACCCACTGAAGCTTTCTTT

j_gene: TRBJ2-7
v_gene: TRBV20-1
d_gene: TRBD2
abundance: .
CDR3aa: CSARDHTIRTSGVNEQYF
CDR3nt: TGCAGTGCTAGAGACCACACTATCCGGACTAGCGGTGTTAATGAGCAGTACTTC

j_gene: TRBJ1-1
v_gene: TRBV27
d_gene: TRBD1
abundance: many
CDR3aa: CASSLGRGRLEAFF
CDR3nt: TGTGCCAGCAGTTTAGGCAGGGGGCGGCTTGAAGCTTTCTTT

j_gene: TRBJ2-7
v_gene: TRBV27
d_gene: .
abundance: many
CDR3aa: CASSRTGNSYEQYF
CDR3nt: TGTGCCAGCAGTCGAACAGGCAACTCCTACGAGCAGTACTTC

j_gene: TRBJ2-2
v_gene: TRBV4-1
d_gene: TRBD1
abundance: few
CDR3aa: CASSQSRGYTGELFF
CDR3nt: TGCGCCAGCAGCCAAAGCAGGGGGTATACCGGGGAGCTGTTTTTT

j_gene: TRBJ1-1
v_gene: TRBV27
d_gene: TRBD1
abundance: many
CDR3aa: CASSSQTGTLTEAFF
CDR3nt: TGTGCCAGCAGTTCCCAGACAGGGACTCTCACTGAAGCTTTCTTT

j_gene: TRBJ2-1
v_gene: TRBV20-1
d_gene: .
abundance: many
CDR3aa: CSARKRLLRNEQFF
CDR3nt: TGCAGTGCTAGGAAGCGCCTACTCCGCAATGAGCAGTTCTTC

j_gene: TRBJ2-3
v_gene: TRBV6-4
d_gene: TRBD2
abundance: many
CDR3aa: CASSDSGTSDTDTQYF
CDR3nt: TGTGCCAGCAGTGACTCTGGGACTAGCGACACAGATACGCAGTATTTT

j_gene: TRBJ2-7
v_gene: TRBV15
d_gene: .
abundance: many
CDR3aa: CATSPRGLYEQYF
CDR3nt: TGTGCCACCAGCCCGCGGGGCCTCTACGAGCAGTACTTC

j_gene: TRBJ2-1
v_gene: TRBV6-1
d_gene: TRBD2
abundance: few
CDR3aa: CASSRRSPGLGKSSYNEQFF
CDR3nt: TGTGCCAGCAGCCGACGGAGTCCGGGACTAGGGAAAAGCTCCTACAATGAGCAGTTCTTC

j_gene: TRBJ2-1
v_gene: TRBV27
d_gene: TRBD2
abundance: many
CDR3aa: CASTNGLADSYNEQFF
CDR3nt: TGTGCCAGCACCAATGGGCTAGCGGACTCCTACAATGAGCAGTTCTTC

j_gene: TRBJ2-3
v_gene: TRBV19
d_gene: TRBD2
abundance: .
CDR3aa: CASIRTSGYTDTQYF
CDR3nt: TGTGCCAGTATTCGGACTAGCGGCTACACAGATACGCAGTATTTT

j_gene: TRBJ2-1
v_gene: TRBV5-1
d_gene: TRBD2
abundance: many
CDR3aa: CASSLTSGGGNEQFF
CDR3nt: TGCGCCAGCAGCCTTACTAGCGGGGGCGGCAATGAGCAGTTCTTC

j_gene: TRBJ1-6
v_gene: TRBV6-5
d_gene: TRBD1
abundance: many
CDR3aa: CASSYSRGTATSPLHF
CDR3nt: TGTGCCAGCAGTTACTCGAGAGGGACAGCTACCTCACCCCTCCACTTT

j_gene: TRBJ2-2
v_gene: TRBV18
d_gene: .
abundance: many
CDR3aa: CASSPPGAANTGELFF
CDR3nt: TGTGCCAGCTCACCACCCGGAGCAGCTAACACCGGGGAGCTGTTTTTT

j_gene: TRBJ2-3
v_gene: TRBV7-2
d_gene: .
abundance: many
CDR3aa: CASSFDSGGTDTQYF
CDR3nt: TGTGCCAGCAGCTTCGACTCAGGTGGCACAGATACGCAGTATTTT

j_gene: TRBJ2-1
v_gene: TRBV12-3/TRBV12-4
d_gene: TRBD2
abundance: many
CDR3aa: CASTPPGTSGLNEQFF
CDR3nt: TGTGCCAGCACCCCCCCCGGGACTAGCGGGTTAAATGAGCAGTTCTTC

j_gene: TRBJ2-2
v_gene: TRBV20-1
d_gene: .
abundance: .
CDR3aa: CSAPGGGTGELFF
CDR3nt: TGCAGTGCCCCAGGGGGGGGAACCGGGGAGCTGTTTTTT

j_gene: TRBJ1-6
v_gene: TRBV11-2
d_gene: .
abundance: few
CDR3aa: CASSRGSRDDSPLHF
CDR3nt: TGTGCCAGCAGCCGAGGGTCCAGGGATGATTCACCCCTCCACTTT

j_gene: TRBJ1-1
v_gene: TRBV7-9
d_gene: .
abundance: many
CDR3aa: CASSLRRGGRTEAFF
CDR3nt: TGTGCCAGCAGCTTGCGAAGGGGGGGGAGGACTGAAGCTTTCTTT

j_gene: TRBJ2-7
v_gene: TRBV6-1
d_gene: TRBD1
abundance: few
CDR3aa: CASSRAGTGNNEQYF
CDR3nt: TGTGCCAGCAGTCGCGCCGGGACAGGGAACAACGAGCAGTACTTC

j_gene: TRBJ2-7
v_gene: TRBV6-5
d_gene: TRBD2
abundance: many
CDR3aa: CASSLGTSVNEQYF
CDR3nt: TGTGCCAGCAGTTTAGGGACTAGCGTCAACGAGCAGTACTTC

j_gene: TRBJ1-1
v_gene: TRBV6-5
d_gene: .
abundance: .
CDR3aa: CASSYTGNPPEAFF
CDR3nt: TGTGCCAGCAGTTACACAGGGAACCCTCCTGAAGCTTTCTTT

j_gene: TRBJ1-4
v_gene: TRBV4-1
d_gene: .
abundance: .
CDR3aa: CASSQDLEKLFF
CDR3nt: TGCGCCAGCAGCCAAGATTTAGAAAAACTGTTTTTT

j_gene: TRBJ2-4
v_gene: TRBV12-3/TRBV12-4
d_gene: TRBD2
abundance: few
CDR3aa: CASSGTSGGRHKNIQYF
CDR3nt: TGTGCCAGCAGTGGGACTAGCGGAGGGAGGCACAAAAACATTCAGTACTTC

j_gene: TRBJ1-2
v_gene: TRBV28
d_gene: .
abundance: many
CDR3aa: CASSLALNYGYTF
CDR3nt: TGTGCCAGCAGTTTAGCGTTGAACTATGGCTACACCTTC

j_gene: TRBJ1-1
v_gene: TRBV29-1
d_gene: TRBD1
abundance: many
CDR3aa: CSGRTGWNTEAFF
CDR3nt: TGCAGCGGTCGGACAGGATGGAACACTGAAGCTTTCTTT

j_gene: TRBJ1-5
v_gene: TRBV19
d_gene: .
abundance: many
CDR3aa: CASSRRQGGNQPQHF
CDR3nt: TGTGCCAGCAGCCGGAGGCAGGGAGGTAATCAGCCCCAGCATTTT

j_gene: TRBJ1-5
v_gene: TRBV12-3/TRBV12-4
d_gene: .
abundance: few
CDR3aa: CASSLMGEGNQPQHF
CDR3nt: TGTGCCAGCAGTTTAATGGGGGAGGGCAATCAGCCCCAGCATTTT

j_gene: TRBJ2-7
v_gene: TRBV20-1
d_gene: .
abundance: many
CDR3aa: CSATLAAAYEQYF
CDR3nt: TGCAGTGCGACGCTAGCTGCGGCCTACGAGCAGTACTTC

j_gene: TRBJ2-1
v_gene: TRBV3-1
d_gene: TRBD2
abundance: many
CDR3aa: CASSQPGLGNNEQFF
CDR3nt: TGTGCCAGCAGCCAACCGGGACTAGGGAACAATGAGCAGTTCTTC

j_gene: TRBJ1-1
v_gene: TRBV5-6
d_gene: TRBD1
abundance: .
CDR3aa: CASSRWDRGFAEAFF
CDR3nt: TGTGCCAGCAGCCGATGGGACAGGGGTTTTGCTGAAGCTTTCTTT

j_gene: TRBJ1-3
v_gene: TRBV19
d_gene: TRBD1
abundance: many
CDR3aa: CASSTPLDREDTIYF
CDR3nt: TGTGCCAGTAGTACCCCGTTGGACAGGGAGGACACCATATATTTT

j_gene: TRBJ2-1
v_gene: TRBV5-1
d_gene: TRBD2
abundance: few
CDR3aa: CASSLAGGRGEQFF
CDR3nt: TGCGCCAGCAGCTTGGCTGGGGGGAGGGGTGAGCAGTTCTTC

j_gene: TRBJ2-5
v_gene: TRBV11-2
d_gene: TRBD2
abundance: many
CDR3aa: CASSPTLPSGEDQETQYF
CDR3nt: TGTGCCAGCAGCCCGACCCTCCCTAGCGGGGAAGATCAAGAGACCCAGTACTTC

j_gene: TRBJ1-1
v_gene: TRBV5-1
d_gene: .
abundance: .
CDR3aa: CASSLAFREAEAFF
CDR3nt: TGCGCCAGCAGCTTGGCTTTCAGGGAAGCTGAAGCTTTCTTT

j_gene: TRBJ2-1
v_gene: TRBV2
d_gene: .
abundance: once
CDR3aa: CASSDGTPYNEQFF
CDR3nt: TGTGCCAGCAGTGATGGGACACCCTACAATGAGCAGTTCTTC

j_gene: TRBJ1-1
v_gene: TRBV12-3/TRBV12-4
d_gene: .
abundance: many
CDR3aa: CASSSGQTNTEAFF
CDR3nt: TGTGCCAGCAGCTCCGGACAGACTAACACTGAAGCTTTCTTT